Listed here are 19 T cell receptor beta chains from one sample, sequenced in a study of metastatic and nonmetastatic thyroid tumors. TCRdb re-clonotyped the PCR reads through MiXCR. The table lists roughly 64,000 clones, less than 5% of them singletons. Patients were all untreated before their thyroid surgery. Sequenced: blood. The receptors come from a female donor with papillary thyroid cancer or a benign thyroid nodule (not recorded which). Some clones in this sample may be carry-over from other donors' samples.

This clone was observed many times. V gene TRBV19 combines with J gene TRBJ2-1; no firm D call. This CDR3 is built from 15 residues. Germline lookup yields CDR1 LNHDA and CDR2 SQIVND (reference sequence). The germline V and J ends were trimmed by 2 bases and 4 bases, with 12 bases remaining between them. CDR3 in amino acids: CASSISIGAYNEQFF. In nucleotides, the CDR3 is TGTGCCAGTAGTATAAGCATCGGAGCGTACAATGAGCAGTTCTTC.

This clone was recorded many times. The chain employs TRBV10-2 and TRBJ2-7; possible D gene TRBD1, 6 bases. The CDR3 has 12 amino acids. Germline V gene sequence: CDR1 WSHSY, CDR2 SAAADI. The germline V and J ends were trimmed by 2 bases and 5 bases, with 7 bases remaining between them. The CDR3 sequence is CASSEGGHEQYF. In nucleotides, the CDR3 is TGCGCCAGCAGTGAGGGGGGCCACGAGCAGTACTTC.

This clone was seen many times. The rearrangement uses TRBV24-1 and TRBJ2-1; D gene unclear. Germline V lookup: CDR1 KGHDR, CDR2 SFDVKD. The CDR3 runs to 14 residues. Trimming shortened V by 0 bases and J by 3 bases, and 5 bases separated the two germline ends. CDR3 nucleotides: TGTGCCACCAGTGATTTGGGCTACTACAATGAGCAGTTCTTC. Protein: CATSDLGYYNEQFF.

This clone was found a few times. The gene calls are TRBV6-4 and TRBJ2-3; 9 bases match TRBD1. CDR1 is MRHNA, CDR2 SNTAGT, per germline. V trimming: 6 bases; J trimming: 2 bases; junction bases outside the gene matches: 6. CDR3 size: 15 residues. CDR3: CASSRGTGSTDTQYF. DNA for the CDR3: TGTGCCAGCAGCAGGGGGACAGGGTCCACAGATACGCAGTATTTT.

At least ten counts were recorded for this clone. The CDR3: CASSLGGVAYNEQFF. DNA for the CDR3: TGCGCCAGCAGCTTGGGTGGTGTGGCGTACAATGAGCAGTTCTTC. This sequence joins TRBV5-1 and TRBJ2-1; unclear D gene. CDR3 length: 15 amino acids. Between the trimmed V and J ends, which lost 0 bases and 4 bases, there was a span of 11 bases. Germline values: CDR1 SGHRS, CDR2 YFSETQ.

The chain recombines TRBV19 with TRBJ1-5, with 9 bases aligning to TRBD1. There are 15 residues in the CDR3. Germline V gives CDR1 LNHDA, CDR2 SQIVND (reference sequence). V trimming: 6 bases; J trimming: 14 bases; junction bases outside the gene matches: 17. CDR3 sequence (DNA): TGTGCCAGTAGCCGGACAGGGGTTAGCAATCAGCCAAAGCATTTT. This translates into CASSRTGVSNQPKHF. Together with reference TRBV19 and TRBJ1-5, the CDR3 gives the full variable domain: DGGITQSPKYLFRKEGQNVTLSCEQNLNHDAMYWYRQDPGQGLRLIYYSQIVNDFQKGDIAEGYSVSREKKESFPLTVTSAQKNPTAFYLCASSRTGVSNQPKHFGDGTRLSIL.

At least ten counts were recorded for this clone. The chain uses TRBV20-1 and TRBJ1-3; D ambiguous. This CDR3 is built from 14 residues. Germline V gene data show CDR1 as DFQATT and CDR2 as SNEGSKA (reference sequence). The V end lost 5 bases, the J end lost 0 bases, and 11 bases lay between the germline ends. The CDR3 here is CSALFLSSGNTIYF. The CDR3, as DNA: TGCAGTGCTCTCTTTCTTAGCTCTGGAAACACCATATATTTT.

This clone was observed at least ten times. The chain is built from TRBV6-5 and TRBJ2-1; TRBD1 aligns across 7 bases. The V and J ends lost 0 bases and 4 bases, in that order; junction bases with no gene match: 6. Germline V gene data show CDR1 as MNHEY and CDR2 as SVGAGI. CDR3 length equals 16 residues. The CDR3 nucleotides are TGTGCCAGCAGTTACTCCGGGACAGTCTCGTACAATGAGCAGTTCTTC. It is translated as CASSYSGTVSYNEQFF.

This clone came up many times. CDR3 nucleotides: TGCGCCAGCAGCCAGTTGATCAGGACTAGCGGGAATGAGCAGTTCTTC. Residues: CASSQLIRTSGNEQFF. The chain couples TRBV4-1 to TRBJ2-1; 11 nucleotides match TRBD2. This CDR3 region has 16 residues. The V gene's germline CDR1 is MGHRA and CDR2 YSYEKL. V lost 3 bases to trimming and J lost 7 bases; unmatched junction nucleotides: 8.

The table lists this clone with many counts. The CDR3 loop is CASTGEFNQPQHF. The CDR3 coding sequence is TGTGCCAGCACAGGGGAGTTCAATCAGCCCCAGCATTTT. This rearrangement joins TRBV2 to TRBJ1-5; D possibly corresponds to TRBD1 (6 bases). Germline CDR1 reads SNHLY; CDR2 reads FYNNEI. V shed 7 bases and J shed 3 bases, with 10 bases lying between them. This CDR3 has 13 amino acids.

In this sample, this clone turned up a few times. V usage is TRBV6-1 and J usage is TRBJ1-2; D not certain. With 7 bases removed from V and 4 bases from J, the gap between germline ends came to 10 bases. In germline, CDR1 is MNHNS, CDR2 SASEGT. CDR3 size: 12 residues. The CDR3 nucleotides read TGTGCCAGCATTCCGTACAGCTATGGCTACACCTTC. This gives the protein CASIPYSYGYTF.

Of note for this clone: A much larger clone differs from this one at a single base, so this may be a read error. The rearrangement joins TRBV27 to TRBJ2-5, with a weak D call TRBD2 (5 bases). V lost 6 bases, J lost 0 bases, and 11 bases lay in between. Germline V gene sequence: CDR1 MNHEY, CDR2 SMNVEV (reference sequence). The CDR3 contains 14 residues. CDR3 nucleotides: TGTGCCAGCAGCTTGAGGGCAGACCAAGAGACCCAGTACTTC. Encoded protein: CASSLRADQETQYF.

The chain joins TRBV15 to TRBJ1-5; D uncertain. CDR3 length equals 13 residues. The germline CDR1 and CDR2 sequences are LNHNV and YYDKDF (reference sequence). V lost 5 bases, J lost 3 bases, and 8 bases lay in between. The CDR3 spells CATSLSLNQPQHF. CDR3 DNA: TGTGCCACCAGCCTATCCCTCAATCAGCCCCAGCATTTT.

This clone was recorded many times. V and J are TRBV6-1 and TRBJ1-6; 7 nucleotides agree with TRBD1. Germline V lookup: CDR1 MNHNS, CDR2 SASEGT. The CDR3 runs 14 residues. Trimming cost V 8 bases and J 7 bases; bases outside gene matches: 8. CDR3: CASGRTGENSPLHF. CDR3 bases: TGTGCCAGCGGACGAACAGGGGAAAATTCACCCCTCCACTTT.

This clone was recorded at least ten times. The rearrangement uses TRBV6-1 and TRBJ2-1; 14 positions match TRBD2. Per the germline V gene, CDR1 is MNHNS and CDR2 is SASEGT. The trim removed 6 bases at V and 8 bases at J, leaving 6 bases unmatched. This CDR3 is 15 amino acids long. CDR3: CASRAGTSGSDEQFF. CDR3 DNA: TGTGCCAGCAGGGCCGGGACTAGCGGGAGTGATGAGCAGTTCTTC.

This clone occurred many times. An end of the junction differs from the germline gene, which may be a read error. The chain recombines TRBV20-1 with TRBJ2-7; the D gene is possibly TRBD1 (6 bases). CDR3 length: 17 amino acids. Germline V gene lookup returns CDR1 DFQATT and CDR2 SNEGSKA (reference sequence). In nucleotides, the CDR3 is TGCAGTGCAAGAGCGACGGGACAAGGTCTAGATTCTCTCGGGCAGTACTTC. Amino acid sequence: CSARATGQGLDSLGQYF.

This clone was seen more than once but under ten times. This may arise from a read error, as a much more abundant clone is one base away. The sample contains more than one DNA sequence encoding this CDR3. The chain uses TRBV5-5 and TRBJ1-6, with a tentative D call TRBD1 (5 bases). Germline CDR1 SGHKS, CDR2 YYEKEE (reference sequence). V was pared by 5 bases and J by 0 bases, with 12 bases between. CDR3 length equals 16 residues. CDR3 DNA: TGTGCCAGCAGTGTCACTGACAGCTCCTATAATTCACCCCTCCACTTT. Translation gives CASSVTDSSYNSPLHF.

This clone has ten or more counts. Other DNA variants within this sample encode the same CDR3. The chain uses TRBV5-5 and TRBJ2-7; 11 bases agree with TRBD2. The CDR3 contains 20 residues. Germline lookup yields CDR1 SGHKS and CDR2 YYEKEE (reference sequence). V was clipped by 2 bases and J by 4 bases; unmatched bases: 20. CDR3 nucleotide sequence: TGTGCCAGCAGCTTTAAGGCCACTCTCTCTAGCGGGAGGCCGGGGTACGAGCAGTACTTC. It specifies CASSFKATLSSGRPGYEQYF.

This clone was observed at least ten times. V and J are TRBV7-8 and TRBJ2-3; D uncertain. The CDR3 runs 15 residues. CDR1 is SGHVS and CDR2 is FQNEAQ in the germline V gene. Between the trimmed V and J ends, which lost 5 bases and 0 bases, there was a span of 12 bases. The CDR3, as DNA: TGTGCCAGCAGCCCCCCCGGCTCCAGCACAGATACGCAGTATTTT. Translated: CASSPPGSSTDTQYF.